The sequence of this T cell receptor beta chain was determined in a study of blood T cell repertoires in COVID-19. As for the study in general: Samples came from the United States, Italy and Spain, spanning acute and convalescent COVID-19.

This clone was seen a handful of times. The V gene end was trimmed by 1 base and the J gene end by 2 bases; junction bases not matched to a gene: 6. CDR1 SGHVS and CDR2 FQNEAQ come from the germline V gene. The CDR3 extends over 17 amino acids. Authors' processing steps: Estimation of nucleated cell counts relied on the amplification of reference gene primers. The data were produced by immunoSEQ multiplex PCR, yet TCRdb's version contains in-frame clones alone and is incomplete. That table supplies the V and J calls and clone size; D and trimming were determined from the DNA. The table lists under 60,000 clones, 75% to 80% of them singletons.

The clonotype comes from a human donor in a cohort sampled during active COVID-19. The sequenced material came from peripheral blood. The rearrangement links TRBV7-8 to TRBJ2-2, with 8 positions matching TRBD1. In nucleotides, the CDR3 is TGTGCCAGCAGCTTAGGGTGGACAGGGTCCAACACCGGGGAGCTGTTTTTT. It codes for CASSLGWTGSNTGELFF.